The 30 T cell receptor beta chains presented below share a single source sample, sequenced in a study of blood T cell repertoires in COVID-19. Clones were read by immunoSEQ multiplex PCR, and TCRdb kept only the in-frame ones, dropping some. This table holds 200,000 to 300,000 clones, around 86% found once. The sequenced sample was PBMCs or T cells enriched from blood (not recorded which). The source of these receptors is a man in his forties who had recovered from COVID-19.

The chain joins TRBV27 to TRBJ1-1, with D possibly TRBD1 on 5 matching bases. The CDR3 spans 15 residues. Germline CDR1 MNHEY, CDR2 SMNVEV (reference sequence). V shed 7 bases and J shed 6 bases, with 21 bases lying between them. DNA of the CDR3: TGTGCCAGCAACCCGGGGGGTTGGGGAAGGCCTGAAGCTTTCTTT. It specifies CASNPGGWGRPEAFF.

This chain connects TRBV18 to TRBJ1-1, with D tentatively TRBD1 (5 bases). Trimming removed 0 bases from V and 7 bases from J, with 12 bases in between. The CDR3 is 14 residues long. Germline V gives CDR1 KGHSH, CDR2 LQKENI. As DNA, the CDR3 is TGTGCCAGCTCACCACCGTACGGCAGGGTTGAAGCTTTCTTT. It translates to CASSPPYGRVEAFF.

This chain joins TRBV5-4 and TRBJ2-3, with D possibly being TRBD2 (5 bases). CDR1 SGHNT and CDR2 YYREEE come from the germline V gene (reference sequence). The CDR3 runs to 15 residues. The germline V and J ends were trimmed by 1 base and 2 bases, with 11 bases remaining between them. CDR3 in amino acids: CASSLLRGSTDTQYF. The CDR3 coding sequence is TGTGCCAGCAGCTTGTTACGGGGATCCACAGATACGCAGTATTTT.

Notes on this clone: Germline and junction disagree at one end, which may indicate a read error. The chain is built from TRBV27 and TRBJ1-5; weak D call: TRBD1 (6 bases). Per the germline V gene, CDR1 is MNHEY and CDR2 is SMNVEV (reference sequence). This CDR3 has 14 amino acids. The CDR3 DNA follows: TGTACCAGCAGTTCACAGGGTCGCAATCAGCCCCAGCATTTT. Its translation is CTSSSQGRNQPQHF.

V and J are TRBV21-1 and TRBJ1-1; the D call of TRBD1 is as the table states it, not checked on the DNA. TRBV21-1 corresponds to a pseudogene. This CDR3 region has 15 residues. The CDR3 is CAKYPGWAGNTEAFF. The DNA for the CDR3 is TGTGCCAAATATCCTGGGTGGGCAGGGAACACTGAAGCTTTCTTT.

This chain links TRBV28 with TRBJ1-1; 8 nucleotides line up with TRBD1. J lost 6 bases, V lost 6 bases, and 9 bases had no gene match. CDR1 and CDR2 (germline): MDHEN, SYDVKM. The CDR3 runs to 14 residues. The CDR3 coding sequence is TGTGCCAGCAGAGTTGACAGGGGAGTGCCTGAAGCTTTCTTT. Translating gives CASRVDRGVPEAFF.

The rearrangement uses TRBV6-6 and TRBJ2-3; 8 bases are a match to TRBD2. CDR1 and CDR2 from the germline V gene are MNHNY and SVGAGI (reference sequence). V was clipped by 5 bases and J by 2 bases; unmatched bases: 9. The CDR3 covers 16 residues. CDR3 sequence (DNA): TGTGCCAGCAGTCACATAGCGGGAACTCACACAGATACGCAGTATTTT. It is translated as CASSHIAGTHTDTQYF.

As DNA, the CDR3 is TGTGCCAGTAGTTTACCAGGGGGTCGCTCTGGAAACACCATATATTTT. Protein product: CASSLPGGRSGNTIYF. V gene TRBV19 combines with J gene TRBJ1-3, with 7 bases that match TRBD1. This CDR3 has 16 amino acids. Germline assignment: CDR1 LNHDA and CDR2 SQIVND (reference sequence). Trimming took 5 bases from V and 0 from J; bases not matched to a gene: 7. The complete variable domain, with remaining parts taken from reference TRBV19 and TRBJ1-3, reads DGGITQSPKYLFRKEGQNVTLSCEQNLNHDAMYWYRQDPGQGLRLIYYSQIVNDFQKGDIAEGYSVSREKKESFPLTVTSAQKNPTAFYLCASSLPGGRSGNTIYFGEGSWLTVV.

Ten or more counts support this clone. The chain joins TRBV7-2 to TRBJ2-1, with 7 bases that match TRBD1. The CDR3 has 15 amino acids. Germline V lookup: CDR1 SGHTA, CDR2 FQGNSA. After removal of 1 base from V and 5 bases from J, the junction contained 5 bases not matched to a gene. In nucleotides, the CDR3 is TGTGCCAGCAGCTTAGGAAGGGGGCCTAACAATGAGCAGTTCTTC. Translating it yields CASSLGRGPNNEQFF.

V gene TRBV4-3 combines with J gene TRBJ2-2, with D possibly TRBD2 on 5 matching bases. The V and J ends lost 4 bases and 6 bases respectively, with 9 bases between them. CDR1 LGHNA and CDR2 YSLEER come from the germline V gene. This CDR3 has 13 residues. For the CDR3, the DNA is TGCGCCAGCAGCCTTACTAGGTCCGGGGAGCTGTTTTTT. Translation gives CASSLTRSGELFF.

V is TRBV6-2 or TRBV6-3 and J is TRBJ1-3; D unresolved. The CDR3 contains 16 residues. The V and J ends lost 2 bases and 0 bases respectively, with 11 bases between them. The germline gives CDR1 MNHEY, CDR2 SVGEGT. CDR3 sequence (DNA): TGTGCCAGCAGTTACACTCACCAAATCTCTGGAAACACCATATATTTT. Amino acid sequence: CASSYTHQISGNTIYF.

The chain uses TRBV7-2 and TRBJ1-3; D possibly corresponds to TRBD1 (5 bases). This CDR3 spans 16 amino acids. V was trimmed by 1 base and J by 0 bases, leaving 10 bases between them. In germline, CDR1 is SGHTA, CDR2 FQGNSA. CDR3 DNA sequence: TGTGCCAGCAGCTTAGTTGGGGCCAACTCTGGAAACACCATATATTTT. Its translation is CASSLVGANSGNTIYF.

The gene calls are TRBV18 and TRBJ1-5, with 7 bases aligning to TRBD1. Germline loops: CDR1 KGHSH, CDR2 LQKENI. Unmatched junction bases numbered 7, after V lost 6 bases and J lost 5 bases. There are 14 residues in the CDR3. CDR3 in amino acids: CASSPTDRDQPQHF. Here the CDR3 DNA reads TGTGCCAGCTCCCCGACTGACAGGGATCAGCCCCAGCATTTT.

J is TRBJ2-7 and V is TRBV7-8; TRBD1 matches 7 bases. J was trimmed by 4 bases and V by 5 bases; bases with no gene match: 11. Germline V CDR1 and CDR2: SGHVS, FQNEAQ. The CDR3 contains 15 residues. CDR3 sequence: CASSHSGTAAYEQYF. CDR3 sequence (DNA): TGTGCCAGCAGCCACTCCGGGACAGCGGCTTACGAGCAGTACTTC.

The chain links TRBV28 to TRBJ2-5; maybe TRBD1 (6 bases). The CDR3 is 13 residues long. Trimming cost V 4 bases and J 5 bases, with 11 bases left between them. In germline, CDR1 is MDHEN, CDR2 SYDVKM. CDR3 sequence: CASSSGARETQYF. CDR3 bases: TGTGCCAGCAGTTCAGGGGCCAGGGAGACCCAGTACTTC.

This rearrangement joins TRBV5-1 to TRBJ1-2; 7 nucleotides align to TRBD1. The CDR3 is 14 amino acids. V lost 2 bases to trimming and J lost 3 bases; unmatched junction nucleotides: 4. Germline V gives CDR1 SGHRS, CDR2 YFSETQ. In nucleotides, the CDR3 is TGCGCCAGCAGCTTTACCGGGACAGACTATGGCTACACCTTC. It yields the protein CASSFTGTDYGYTF.

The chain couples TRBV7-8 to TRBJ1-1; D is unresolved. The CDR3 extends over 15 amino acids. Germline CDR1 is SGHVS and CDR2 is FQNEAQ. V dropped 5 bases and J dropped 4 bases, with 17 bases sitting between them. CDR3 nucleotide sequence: TGTGCCAGCAGCCTTACGGCCGGAGGGATCACTGAAGCTTTCTTT. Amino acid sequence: CASSLTAGGITEAFF. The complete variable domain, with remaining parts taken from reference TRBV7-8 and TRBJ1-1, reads GAGVSQSPRYKVAKRGQDVALRCDPISGHVSLFWYQQALGQGPEFLTYFQNEAQLDKSGLPSDRFFAERPEGSVSTLKIQRTQQEDSAVYLCASSLTAGGITEAFFGQGTRLTVV.

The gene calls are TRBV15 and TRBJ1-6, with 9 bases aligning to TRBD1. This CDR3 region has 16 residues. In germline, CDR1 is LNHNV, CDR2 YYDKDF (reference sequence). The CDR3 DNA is TGTGCATCGGACAGGGGAGGTCATGTGGATAATTCACCCCTCCACTTT. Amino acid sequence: CASDRGGHVDNSPLHF.

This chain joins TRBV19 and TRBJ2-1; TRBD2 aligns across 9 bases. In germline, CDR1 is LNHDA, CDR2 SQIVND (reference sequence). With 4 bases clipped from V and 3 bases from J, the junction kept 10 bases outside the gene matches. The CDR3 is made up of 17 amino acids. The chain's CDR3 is CASSSLGLASGYNEQFF. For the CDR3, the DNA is TGTGCCAGTAGTAGCCTGGGACTAGCCTCTGGCTACAATGAGCAGTTCTTC.

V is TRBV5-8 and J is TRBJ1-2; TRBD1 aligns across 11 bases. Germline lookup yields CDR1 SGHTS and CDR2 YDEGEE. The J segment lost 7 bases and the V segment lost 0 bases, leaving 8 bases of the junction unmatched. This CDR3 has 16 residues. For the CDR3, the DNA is TGTGCCAGCAGCTTGGTGTCTGGGACAGGGGGGCTTGGCTACACCTTC. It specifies CASSLVSGTGGLGYTF.

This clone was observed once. CDR3 region: CASTLGGSNEKLFF. The CDR3 DNA sequence: TGTGCCAGCACCCTCGGGGGTTCCAATGAAAAACTGTTTTTT. The V call is TRBV13, the J call TRBJ1-4; possibly TRBD1 for D (5 bases). Per the germline V gene, CDR1 is PRHDT and CDR2 is FYEKMQ (reference sequence). Trimming stripped 7 bases from V and 5 bases from J, with 14 bases between. The CDR3 sequence is 14 residues long.

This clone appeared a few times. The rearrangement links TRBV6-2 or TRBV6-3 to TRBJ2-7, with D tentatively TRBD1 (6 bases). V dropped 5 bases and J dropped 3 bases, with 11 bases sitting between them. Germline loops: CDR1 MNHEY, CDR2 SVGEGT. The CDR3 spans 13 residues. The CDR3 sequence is CASSLGQSYEQYF. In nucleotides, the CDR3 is TGTGCCAGCAGTCTCGGACAGAGCTACGAGCAGTACTTC.

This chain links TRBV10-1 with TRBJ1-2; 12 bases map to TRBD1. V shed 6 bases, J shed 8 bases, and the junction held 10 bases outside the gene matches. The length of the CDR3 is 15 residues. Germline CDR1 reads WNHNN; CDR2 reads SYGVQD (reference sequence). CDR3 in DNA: TGCGCCAGCAGGAGGGGGGACAGGGGGCCGGGAGGCTACACCTTC. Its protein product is CASRRGDRGPGGYTF.

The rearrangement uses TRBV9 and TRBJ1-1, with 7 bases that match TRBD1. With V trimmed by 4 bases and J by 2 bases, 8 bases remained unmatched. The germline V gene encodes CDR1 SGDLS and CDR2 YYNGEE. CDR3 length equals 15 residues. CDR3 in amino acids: CASSIGTDGNTEAFF. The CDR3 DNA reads TGTGCCAGCAGCATAGGGACAGACGGAAACACTGAAGCTTTCTTT.

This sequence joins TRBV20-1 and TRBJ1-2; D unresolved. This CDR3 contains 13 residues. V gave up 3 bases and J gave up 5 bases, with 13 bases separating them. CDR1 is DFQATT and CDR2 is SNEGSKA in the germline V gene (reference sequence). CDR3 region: CSASFGVFYGYTF. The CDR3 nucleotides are TGCAGTGCTAGTTTCGGGGTGTTTTATGGCTACACCTTC.

Written as DNA, the CDR3 is TGTGCCAGCAGCCGCCCGGGGGGGGGAAACAATGAGCAGTTCTTC. Its translation is CASSRPGGGNNEQFF. The chain uses TRBV6-2 or TRBV6-3 and TRBJ2-1; TRBD2 aligns across 8 bases. With 6 bases clipped from V and 5 bases from J, the junction kept 9 bases outside the gene matches. The CDR3 is 15 amino acids. The germline V gene encodes CDR1 MNHEY and CDR2 SVGEGT.

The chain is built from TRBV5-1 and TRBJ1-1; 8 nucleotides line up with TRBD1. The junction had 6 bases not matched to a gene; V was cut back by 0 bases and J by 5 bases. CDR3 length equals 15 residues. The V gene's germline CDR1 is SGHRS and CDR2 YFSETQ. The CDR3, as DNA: TGCGCCAGCAGCTTGGTGCAGGGGGCGACGACTGAAGCTTTCTTT. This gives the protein CASSLVQGATTEAFF.

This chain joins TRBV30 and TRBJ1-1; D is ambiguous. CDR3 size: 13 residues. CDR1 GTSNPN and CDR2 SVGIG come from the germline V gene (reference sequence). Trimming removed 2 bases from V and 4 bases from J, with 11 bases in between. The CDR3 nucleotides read TGTGCCTGGAGTCCAGGACGGGGCACTGAAGCTTTCTTT. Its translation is CAWSPGRGTEAFF.

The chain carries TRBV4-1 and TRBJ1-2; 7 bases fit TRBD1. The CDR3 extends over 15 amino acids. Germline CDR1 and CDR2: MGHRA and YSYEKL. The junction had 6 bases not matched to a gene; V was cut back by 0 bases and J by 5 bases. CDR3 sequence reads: CASSQDRGIWYGYTF. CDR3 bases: TGCGCCAGCAGCCAAGACAGGGGGATATGGTATGGCTACACCTTC.

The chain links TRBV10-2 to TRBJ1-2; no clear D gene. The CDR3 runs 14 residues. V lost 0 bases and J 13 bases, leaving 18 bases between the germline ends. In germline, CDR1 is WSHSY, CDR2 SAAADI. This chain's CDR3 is CASSESTIGLSTTF. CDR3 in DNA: TGCGCCAGCAGTGAGTCGACTATTGGGCTATCCACCACCTTC.